This TCR beta chain was retrieved from a study of human T cells and chemical hapten exposure (dated by TCRdb to about 2021). Study-wide context: For sensitization, 2% DPC in acetone was applied to a 2 cm by 2 cm area of upper inner arm skin. Throughout the study period of about 23 weeks, patients also received therapeutic DPC doses to the scalp every week. Patch testing was done on the upper back using Finn chambers containing 0.01% DPC, and results were scored after 6 days according to International Contact Dermatitis Research Group standards. The mostly female patient cohort included alopecia areata with under or over 50% scalp involvement, alopecia totalis and alopecia universalis. The libraries were sequenced as a pool, and the TCR yield per sample differed mostly because of small variations in library volumes within the pool. This study followed changes in the peripheral blood TCR repertoire in vivo during primary and secondary sensitization of alopecia patients to the hapten diphenylcyclopropenone (DPC). Blood samples were taken from patients before sensitization (week 0) and then at 2, 6 and about 24 weeks after DPC sensitization. Twenty-nine alopecia patients provided blood for TCR sequencing at one to four time points (pre-sensitization, 2, 6 and 24 weeks).

Clipping removes 7 bases from V and 7 bases from J, with 7 as the unmatched junction base count. The germline V gene encodes CDR1 SNHLY and CDR2 FYNNEI. The CDR3, from cysteine to phenylalanine, totals 14 residues. The only DNA kept is the CDR3, 42 bases in frame from the first base. The time point label, read with the paper, signifies: patch test 2, 6 weeks after DPC sensitization. According to the study, the label for this sample's treatment or condition signals: therapeutic diphenylcyclopropenone sensitization with weekly scalp DPC. Blood at each patch-test visit was drawn before the patch test was applied. To be eligible, patients had to be aged 18 to 70, diagnosed with alopecia and judged suitable for DPC therapy, while pregnant patients were excluded. Total RNA was extracted from unfractionated whole blood that had been collected in Tempus Blood RNA tubes. A word on this clonotype: What antigen it recognizes has not been identified. Nothing much larger sits one base from this clone, and base qualities are not available.

Library preparation used RACE. The instrument was a NextSeq 500. Library preparation attached unique molecular identifiers to individual cDNA molecules for quantitative, reproducible TCR counting. Each blood RNA sample was used to sequence both TCR alpha and TCR beta chains. Concerning the study's data processing: Samples had a median of roughly 100,000 TCRs, with a range from 23,224 to 690,600. V, J and CDR3 annotation of the TCR reads was performed with the Decombinator software suite. To make PS versus PT1 abundance plots, every sample was subsampled to the same number of TCRs (28,000). TCRs were defined as expanded if absent before sensitization and observed at least eight times at the 2-week time point. In-frame beta chains were kept once TCRdb had trimmed the public reads at Q25 with fastp and called clones with MiXCR. A single entry per CDR3 protein holds the most common genes and DNA from its merged rows. These V and J calls rely on TCRdb rather than the paper's analysis. The sample includes roughly 69,000 distinct CDR3 sequences, with about a tenth observed a single time. Approximately 7% of the sample lies in the top ten.

Beyond this particular receptor, the publication reports: Because every patient had alopecia, a presumed autoimmune disease, the patients' immune response might differ from that of healthy individuals. A positive correlation was found between the number of PT1 expanded TCRs and patch test score, with significance reached at thresholds 8, 16 and 32 but not 4. Compared with pre-sensitization or healthy control sets, expanded TCRs formed significantly more large CDR3 similarity clusters, which is consistent with antigen-driven responses. DPC sensitization did not change how many TCRs were above 1 in 1000 frequency, and no evidence was found of alterations in global repertoire structure. After repeated subsampling, the strength of the expansion versus patch-test correlation and the threshold at which it became significant changed.

The sequence links TRBV2 to TRBJ1-4, with 9 junctional bases fitting TRBD1. The source was whole blood, collected in connection with sensitization to the hapten diphenylcyclopropenone (DPC). The receptor comes from a woman aged 45 to 65 with alopecia areata. Some clones in this sample may be carry-over from other donors' samples. The CDR3 reads CASKAGTGSEKLFF. The sequenced DNA: TGTGCCAGCAAAGCCGGGACAGGGAGTGAAAAACTGTTTTTT.